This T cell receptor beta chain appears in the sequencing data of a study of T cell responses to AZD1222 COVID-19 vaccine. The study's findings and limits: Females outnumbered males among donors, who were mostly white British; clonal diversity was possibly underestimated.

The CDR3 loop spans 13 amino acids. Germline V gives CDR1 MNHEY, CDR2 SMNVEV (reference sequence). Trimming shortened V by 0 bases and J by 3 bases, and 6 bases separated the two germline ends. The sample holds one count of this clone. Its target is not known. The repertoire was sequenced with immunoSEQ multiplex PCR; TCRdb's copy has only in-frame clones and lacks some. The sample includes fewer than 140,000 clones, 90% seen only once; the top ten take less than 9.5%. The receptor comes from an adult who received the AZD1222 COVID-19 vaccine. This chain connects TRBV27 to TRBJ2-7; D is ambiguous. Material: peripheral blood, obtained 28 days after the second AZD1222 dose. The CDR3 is CASSLSPLYEQYF. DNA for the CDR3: TGTGCCAGCAGTTTATCCCCTCTCTACGAGCAGTACTTC.